The 2 T cell receptor beta chains presented below share a single source sample, sequenced in a study of T cell changes during pregnancy in multiple sclerosis. This table comes from immunoSEQ multiplex PCR, and its TCRdb copy is limited to in-frame clones, with some not included. Of around 33,000 clones listed, roughly 90% are singletons. Sequences were derived from CD8+ T cells from peripheral blood mononuclear cells, sampled in the third trimester of pregnancy. The receptor set was obtained from a female donor with multiple sclerosis, enrolled in a pregnancy study.

V usage is TRBV4-3 and J usage is TRBJ1-2; 7 bases are a match to TRBD1. Germline-derived CDR1 and CDR2 are LGHNA and YSLEER. The CDR3 extends over 17 amino acids. After removal of 0 bases from V and 6 bases from J, the junction contained 13 bases not matched to a gene. Here the CDR3 reads CASSQDWRVQGWDGYTF. CDR3 in DNA: TGCGCCAGCAGCCAAGATTGGCGGGTACAGGGGTGGGATGGCTACACCTTC.

This clone was seen once. The V gene is TRBV5-6, the J gene TRBJ2-1; D may be TRBD2 (6 bases). Trimming removed 3 bases from V and 7 bases from J, with 17 bases in between. The CDR3 runs 15 residues. In germline, CDR1 is SGHDT, CDR2 YYEEEE. The CDR3 DNA follows: TGTGCCAGCAGCTCAGTTGTCGTGGGGAGGAATGAGCAGTTCTTC. Its translation is CASSSVVVGRNEQFF.